A selection of T cell receptor beta chains follows, all from one sample in a study of T cell repertoires in cytomegalovirus infection. From the reads, TCRdb called clonotypes with MiXCR, one entry per CDR3 protein. There are roughly 230,000 distinct CDR3 sequences in the sample; around 6.4% occur only once, and 6.5% lies in the top ten. The sample was PBMCs. The receptors stem from a human donor in good health (CMV status not recorded). Some clones in this sample may be carry-over from other donors' samples. The CDR3 runs from the conserved cysteine through the conserved F or W.

J: TRBJ2-2
V: TRBV3-1
CDR3: CASSQRIGLAGELFF

J: TRBJ1-1
V: TRBV5-1
CDR3: CASSLSGNGDTEAFF

J: TRBJ2-2
V: TRBV27
CDR3: CASSLSAGYGELFF

J: TRBJ1-3
V: TRBV9
CDR3: CASSGADRGRNTIYF

J: TRBJ1-1
V: TRBV6-2/TRBV6-3
CDR3: CASRHRTPGDTEAFF

J: TRBJ2-1
V: TRBV2
CDR3: CASSESVQYSYNEQFF

J: TRBJ1-2
V: TRBV7-2
CDR3: CASSRTTDRSYGYTF

J: TRBJ2-2
V: TRBV6-2/TRBV6-3
CDR3: CASSPGTSLLGAGELFF

J: TRBJ2-7
V: TRBV2
CDR3: CASIEASSNTYEQYF

J: TRBJ2-6
V: TRBV7-2
CDR3: CASSLGGGAGANVLTF

J: TRBJ2-7
V: TRBV6-2/TRBV6-3
CDR3: CASSYDIGDPLEQYF

J: TRBJ2-6
V: TRBV6-6
CDR3: CASSYGTGTAGANVLTF

J: TRBJ2-2
V: TRBV12-3/TRBV12-4
CDR3: CASSKLAGITGELFF

J: TRBJ2-1
V: TRBV9
CDR3: CASSVGAGSPNEQFF

J: TRBJ1-3
V: TRBV6-6
CDR3: CASSWATTKRPDTIYF

J: TRBJ1-1
V: TRBV6-2/TRBV6-3
CDR3: CASRRDRGSNTEAFF

J: TRBJ2-5
V: TRBV20-1
CDR3: CSAKAGGLETQYF

J: TRBJ1-4
V: TRBV15
CDR3: CATSRDRGHEKLFF

J: TRBJ1-1
V: TRBV20-1
CDR3: CSARDIGTEAFF

J: TRBJ2-5
V: TRBV20-1
CDR3: CSAPTEAQETQYF

J: TRBJ2-1
V: TRBV30
CDR3: CAWRMGTAGNEQFF

J: TRBJ2-5
V: TRBV6-2/TRBV6-3
CDR3: CASSHGQRYQETQYF

J: TRBJ2-7
V: TRBV7-2
CDR3: CASSLAGAITYEQYF

J: TRBJ2-3
V: TRBV7-3
CDR3: CASSSIGAATDTQYF

J: TRBJ1-1
V: TRBV20-1
CDR3: CSARADTNTEAFF

J: TRBJ1-1
V: TRBV29-1
CDR3: CSVEDRTRGDTEAFF

J: TRBJ2-5
V: TRBV7-2
CDR3: CASSLAGGKTQYF

J: TRBJ2-2
V: TRBV4-1
CDR3: CASSPKRGELFF

J: TRBJ1-3
V: TRBV10-2
CDR3: CASSGVGSGNTIYF

J: TRBJ1-6
V: TRBV6-5
CDR3: CASSGGTGSSNSPLHF

J: TRBJ1-2
V: TRBV7-3
CDR3: CASSATGTSVDYGYTF

J: TRBJ2-3
V: TRBV30
CDR3: CAWGRDTQYF

J: TRBJ1-3
V: TRBV7-2
CDR3: CASTFQGPSGNTIYF

J: TRBJ1-6
V: TRBV7-8
CDR3: CASSFLLSGDSPLHF

J: TRBJ1-1
V: TRBV9
CDR3: CASSDGSPNTEAFF

J: TRBJ2-7
V: TRBV24-1
CDR3: CATSESKNREAEQYF

J: TRBJ2-1
V: TRBV7-2
CDR3: CASSLSGEGFSYNEQFF

J: TRBJ2-3
V: TRBV20-1
CDR3: CSARDGRGPDTQYF

J: TRBJ2-2
V: TRBV6-2/TRBV6-3
CDR3: CASSSQNTGELFF

J: TRBJ2-1
V: TRBV27
CDR3: CASRLSWSSYNEQFF

J: TRBJ1-5
V: TRBV7-2
CDR3: CASSLLRQGPQPQHF

J: TRBJ1-1
V: TRBV7-1
CDR3: CASRPKDRINTEAFF

J: TRBJ2-2
V: TRBV5-8
CDR3: CASSPGIESIGELFF

J: TRBJ2-2
V: TRBV2
CDR3: CASSVAGITGELFF

J: TRBJ2-5
V: TRBV7-2
CDR3: CASSLDHTGTQYF

J: TRBJ2-7
V: TRBV28
CDR3: CASSLQGTVSYEQYF

J: TRBJ2-5
V: TRBV20-1
CDR3: CSARHGQGQETQYF

J: TRBJ1-1
V: TRBV28
CDR3: CASNIWRWTDRNTEAFF

J: TRBJ1-2
V: TRBV20-1
CDR3: CSASRQGFGGYTF

J: TRBJ1-5
V: TRBV28
CDR3: CASTLPTGTGGQPQHF

J: TRBJ2-7
V: TRBV12-3/TRBV12-4
CDR3: CASCPDRATVYEQYF